Below are 13 T cell receptor beta chains sequenced from a single sample in a study of long-term antiretroviral therapy in people with HIV. Survey-level resolution applied to immunoSEQ assay v3.0. Repertoires were generated with immunoSEQ multiplex PCR, while TCRdb's copy carries only in-frame clones and drops some. Of fewer than 40,000 clones in the sample, roughly 80% were seen once. Sequencing was performed on unsorted PBMCs, taken 1.9 years after starting antiretroviral therapy. The receptors originated from a man between 18 and 35 years old with HIV.

J is TRBJ2-2 and V is TRBV5-1, with TRBD2 matching over 9 bases. After removal of 6 bases from V and 6 bases from J, the junction contained 9 bases not matched to a gene. CDR1 and CDR2 from the germline V gene are SGHRS and YFSETQ. The CDR3 consists of 15 residues. CDR3 sequence (DNA): TGCGCCAGCAAAAAGGGACTAGCCGAGGCCGGGGAGCTGTTTTTT. Translated, it gives CASKKGLAEAGELFF.

The chain is built from TRBV7-9 and TRBJ2-1; TRBD2 aligns across 14 bases. The CDR3 sequence is 19 residues long. Germline V gives CDR1 SEHNR, CDR2 FQNEAQ (reference sequence). Trimming cost V 5 bases and J 4 bases; bases outside gene matches: 13. The CDR3 DNA reads TGTGCCAGCAGCCGAAGGACTAGCGGGGGGACTCACCCTTACAATGAGCAGTTCTTC. It specifies CASSRRTSGGTHPYNEQFF.

This chain uses TRBV7-9 with TRBJ2-7; D is uncertain. From germline, CDR1 is SEHNR and CDR2 FQNEAQ (reference sequence). CDR3 length: 12 amino acids. Trimming left V 2 bases short and J 6 bases short, with 8 bases between. DNA of the CDR3: TGTGCCAGCAGCTTACAAAATCTCGAGCAGTACTTC. Protein: CASSLQNLEQYF.

V gene TRBV19 combines with J gene TRBJ1-5, with a possible D match to TRBD1 (5 bases). The CDR3 is 15 amino acids. The germline V gene has CDR1 LNHDA and CDR2 SQIVND (reference sequence). The ends were cut back, 3 bases at V and 7 bases at J, with 16 bases in the middle. CDR3 sequence: CASSMRGDALQPQHF. The DNA of the CDR3 is TGTGCCAGTAGTATGAGAGGGGACGCGTTACAGCCCCAGCATTTT.

CDR3 amino acids: CASRSPGQHYGYTF. The CDR3 DNA reads TGTGCCAGCAGAAGCCCGGGACAGCACTATGGCTACACCTTC. The chain joins TRBV6-5 to TRBJ1-2, with 7 bases matching TRBD1. The V gene end was trimmed by 6 bases and the J gene end by 3 bases; junction bases not matched to a gene: 7. CDR3 length: 14 residues. The V gene's germline CDR1 is MNHEY and CDR2 SVGAGI.

J is TRBJ2-5 and V is TRBV6-5; 11 nucleotides line up with TRBD2. This CDR3 has 15 residues. Unmatched junction bases numbered 4, after V lost 4 bases and J lost 3 bases. The germline V gene encodes CDR1 MNHEY and CDR2 SVGAGI. CDR3 DNA: TGTGCCAGCAGTTGGGGGACTAGCGGAAAAGAGACCCAGTACTTC. It codes for CASSWGTSGKETQYF.

This clone showed up just a few times. This chain connects TRBV19 to TRBJ1-2; 9 bases map to TRBD1. CDR1 is LNHDA and CDR2 is SQIVND in the germline V gene (reference sequence). The J segment lost 8 bases and the V segment lost 8 bases, leaving 6 bases of the junction unmatched. The CDR3 runs to 12 residues. The CDR3 DNA follows: TGTGCCAGTTCTGACAGGGGGGGAGGCTACACCTTC. Its translation: CASSDRGGGYTF.

This CDR3 is CASSLAGGLYNEQFF. Written as DNA, the CDR3 is TGTGCCAGTAGTCTAGCGGGGGGGTTGTACAATGAGCAGTTCTTC. The chain joins TRBV19 to TRBJ2-1; 12 bases match TRBD2. In germline, CDR1 is LNHDA, CDR2 SQIVND (reference sequence). The CDR3 consists of 15 residues. Unmatched junction bases numbered 3, after V lost 5 bases and J lost 4 bases.

The chain employs TRBV7-8 and TRBJ2-7; D remains ambiguous. The CDR3 is 14 residues long. Germline V lookup: CDR1 SGHVS, CDR2 FQNEAQ. The ends were cut back, 5 bases at V and 3 bases at J, with 14 bases in the middle. The CDR3: CASSTPRVLYEQYF. The CDR3 nucleotides are TGTGCCAGCAGCACCCCTAGAGTGCTCTACGAGCAGTACTTC.

V gene TRBV4-1 combines with J gene TRBJ2-7, with D perhaps TRBD1 (6 bases). Deletions cut 4 bases from V and 0 bases from J, with 16 bases between. From germline, CDR1 is MGHRA and CDR2 YSYEKL. This CDR3 contains 16 residues. The CDR3 region has the DNA TGCGCCAGCAGCCCACCCATGCTAGGGGGCTCCTACGAGCAGTACTTC. Its translation is CASSPPMLGGSYEQYF.

This chain joins TRBV9 and TRBJ2-3; D possibly corresponds to TRBD2 (6 bases). Trimming took 3 bases from V and 2 from J, leaving 19 bases between them. The CDR3 runs to 17 residues. Germline V gene data show CDR1 as SGDLS and CDR2 as YYNGEE. CDR3 sequence (DNA): TGTGCCAGCAGCGACCGGAGACTAGGGATTTTCACAGATACGCAGTATTTT. This encodes CASSDRRLGIFTDTQYF.

The chain links TRBV7-3 to TRBJ2-7, with TRBD1 matching 7 bases. The CDR3 is 15 amino acids. From germline, CDR1 is SGHTA and CDR2 FQGTGA. J was trimmed by 2 bases and V by 1 base; bases with no gene match: 5. This CDR3 is CASSLSSGGAYEQYF. The CDR3 DNA sequence: TGTGCCAGCAGCTTAAGTTCAGGGGGAGCCTACGAGCAGTACTTC.

This clone was seen a handful of times. The V gene is TRBV6-1, the J gene TRBJ2-7; TRBD2 is a possible D gene (5 bases). CDR1 MNHNS and CDR2 SASEGT come from the germline V gene. The germline V and J ends were trimmed by 5 bases and 2 bases, with 13 bases remaining between them. This CDR3 comprises 14 residues. The CDR3 coding sequence is TGTGCCAGCAGTCTGACACCGAGGGCCTACGAGCAGTACTTC. It yields the protein CASSLTPRAYEQYF.